Given below is one T cell receptor (beta chain) in context. Many counts were recorded for this clonotype. The specificity of this receptor is unknown. Base qualities are not recorded, but no much larger clone differs from it by a single base. This sample was included in a study of blood T cells in healthy people across ages (dated by TCRdb to the mid-2010s). Looking at the study overall: Template switching captured roughly one uniquely barcoded TCR beta cDNA molecule per two T cells in model experiments. Using deep sequencing normalized with unique cDNA molecular identifiers, the study measured how TCR beta repertoire diversity changes with age. The donors were divided into four age groups: young (average approximately 17 years), middle-aged (about 40), aged (about 60) and long-lived (82). To avoid experimental bias, donors of different ages were spread randomly across the sequencing lanes. Two additional independent replicas of 1 million unique cDNA reads from the same blood draw were analyzed for two donors (one aged 18 to 29 and one aged 80 or older). Results and caveats for the whole study, not just this receptor: Estimates of total diversity based on one million sequenced T cells were considered lower bounds and underestimates. A strong correlation was found between observed TCR beta diversity and the percentage of naive T cells measured by flow cytometry. Observed TCR beta diversity per million T cells fell roughly linearly with age, and a significant reduction was already apparent by age about 36. Compared with the aged group, the long-lived group had more naive CD4+ T cells, fewer expanded clones and increased TCR diversity, suggesting age selection. Conclusive comparison of naive and antigen-experienced compartments was prevented by the profiling of bulk unsorted PBMCs. Because donor CMV infection status was unknown, age-related changes in expanded clonotypes were potentially confounded.

Receptors were amplified or captured by 5' RACE. The listed sequencing device is Illumina HiSeq 2500. A second PCR of 7 to 11 cycles was performed with a sample-barcoded 5' primer and a J-beta primer mix. A unique molecular identifier was introduced onto each TCR beta cDNA molecule by a template-switch 5' adaptor carrying 12 random nucleotides. At least 2.5 million CDR3-containing paired-end reads were obtained from each sample. All of the RNA was converted into first-strand cDNA using the Mint cDNA synthesis kit, with a TRBC-specific oligonucleotide serving as the primer. After uracil-DNA glycosylase treatment, a first 18-cycle PCR used universal primers M1SS and BC2_uni_R on all cDNA. The source study handled its data this way. Normalization of each sample was performed by random selection of 1 million high-quality reads, each carrying a distinct molecular identifier. Reads sharing molecular identifiers were discarded rather than binned into consensus sequences. MiTCR, run with a Q25 quality threshold and the strictest error-elimination algorithm, handled CDR3 identification, clonotype clustering and error correction. A nonparametric unseen species model with Euler transformation was used to estimate a lower bound on total TCR beta diversity. TCRdb passed the public sequencing reads through fastp at Q25 and MiXCR, retaining productive beta sequences. One record per CDR3 amino acid sequence lists the most common genes and DNA. TCRdb's processing, not the study's, gives the V and J calls here. In this sample the table shows 800,000 to 950,000 distinct CDR3 sequences, 35% to 40% of which occur a single time. The ten biggest clones cover over 10% of the sample.

Counted from cysteine to phenylalanine, this CDR3 has 13 amino acids. Only CDR3 DNA is held: 39 bases, read in frame from base 1. The germline V gene yields SGHTA for CDR1 and FQGNSA for CDR2. The V end loses 1 base and the J end loses 2 bases, and a stretch of 5 bases separates them. Systemically healthy Caucasian individuals from Russia, around 39 in total and aged about 6 to 95 years, were included as donors. Approximately 10 milliliters of peripheral blood were collected from each donor into EDTA-treated Vacutainer tubes. Ficoll-Paque density-gradient centrifugation was used to isolate PBMCs, with at least 6 million per sample. Total RNA, at least 5 micrograms per sample, was extracted from PBMCs with Trizol reagent. For every donor, flow cytometry on a PBMC aliquot measured the percentage of naive CD45RAhigh/CD27high T cells.

The source of this sequence is a young man in good health. The rearranged segments are TRBV7-2 and TRBJ2-5, with the D gene uncertain. Input material: blood. The nucleotide sequence is TGTGCCAGCAGCTTAGTACCTCAAGAGACCCAGTACTTC. This yields the protein CASSLVPQETQYF.